Presented here are 22 T cell receptor beta chains from one specimen sequenced in a study of shared clonotypes between healthy human individuals. Profiled with immunoSEQ multiplex PCR; TCRdb holds only in-frame clones, not every one. The sample shows hundreds of thousands of clones, 90% to 96% of them seen only once. The specimen sequenced was naive CD4+ T cells sorted from blood. Subset denoted: CD45RA+ positively selected. Every receptor here comes from a woman between 25 and 40 years old in good health.

This clone was recorded only once. The rearrangement joins TRBV6-1 to TRBJ1-1; no definite D call. Between the trimmed V and J ends, which lost 7 bases and 1 base, there was a span of 7 bases. The CDR3 has 12 amino acids. Germline V gene lookup returns CDR1 MNHNS and CDR2 SASEGT. The DNA of the CDR3 is TGTGCCAGCACTAAGGGGAACACTGAAGCTTTCTTT. Translation gives CASTKGNTEAFF.

The chain joins TRBV5-1 to TRBJ2-1, with D tentatively TRBD1 (5 bases). Trimming took 4 bases from V and 7 from J, leaving 18 bases between them. From germline, CDR1 is SGHRS and CDR2 YFSETQ. There are 15 residues in the CDR3. In DNA form, the CDR3 reads TGCGCCAGCAGCCTGGGGCAATTGAGCCCGAATGAGCAGTTCTTC. Its translation is CASSLGQLSPNEQFF. The full variable domain, its missing parts supplied by reference TRBV5-1 and TRBJ2-1, is KAGVTQTPRYLIKTRGQQVTLSCSPISGHRSVSWYQQTPGQGLQFLFEYFSETQRNKGNFPGRFSGRQFSNSRSEMNVSTLELGDSALYLCASSLGQLSPNEQFFGPGTRLTVL.

This chain uses TRBV6-1 with TRBJ1-2; 7 nucleotides align to TRBD1. This CDR3 spans 17 amino acids. Germline V gene sequence: CDR1 MNHNS, CDR2 SASEGT. The V segment lost 4 bases and the J segment 2 bases; nucleotides outside the gene matches: 13. The chain's CDR3 is CASSAYGTETLNYGYTF. DNA of the CDR3: TGTGCCAGCAGTGCCTACGGGACAGAGACACTAAACTATGGCTACACCTTC.

The CDR3 loop reads CASRYWTSGSRETQYF. CDR3 nucleotides: TGTGCCAGCCGATATTGGACTAGCGGGAGTCGGGAGACCCAGTACTTC. This sequence joins TRBV28 and TRBJ2-5; 13 bases match TRBD2. Germline V CDR1 and CDR2: MDHEN, SYDVKM. V lost 8 bases to trimming and J lost 5 bases; unmatched junction nucleotides: 11. This CDR3 spans 16 amino acids. Full variable domain (missing parts from reference TRBV28 and TRBJ2-5): DVKVTQSSRYLVKRTGEKVFLECVQDMDHENMFWYRQDPGLGLRLIYFSYDVKMKEKGDIPEGYSVSREKKERFSLILESASTNQTSMYLCASRYWTSGSRETQYFGPGTRLLVL.

In its sample, this clone was seen once. The sample has other DNA sequences that encode this CDR3 too. V is TRBV18 and J is TRBJ1-5; D not resolved. The CDR3 spans 14 residues. CDR1 and CDR2 (germline): KGHSH, LQKENI. The V gene lost 3 bases and the J gene lost 2 bases, with 8 bases spanning the gap. CDR3 in DNA: TGTGCCAGCTCACCTGGAGCAGGCAATCAGCCCCAGCATTTT. Its translation: CASSPGAGNQPQHF.

This chain joins TRBV7-9 and TRBJ2-3; 14 positions match TRBD2. This CDR3 spans 19 amino acids. V lost 5 bases to trimming and J lost 8 bases; unmatched junction nucleotides: 18. Germline-derived CDR1 and CDR2 are SEHNR and FQNEAQ (reference sequence). The CDR3 region has the DNA TGTGCCAGCAGCCAGGGACTAGCGGGAGCTGGGTCTCTTCTGGGTACGCAGTATTTT. Translated, it gives CASSQGLAGAGSLLGTQYF.

The chain links TRBV29-1 to TRBJ2-3; TRBD2 might be the D (7 bases). Per the germline V gene, CDR1 is SQVTM and CDR2 is ANQGSEA. The CDR3 runs 14 residues. Trimming took off 7 bases at V and 1 base at J, with 15 bases between the two ends. The CDR3 protein is CSGLVGGGTDTQYF. The CDR3, as DNA: TGCAGCGGCCTCGTAGGGGGGGGCACAGATACGCAGTATTTT.

This clone has just one count. V and J are TRBV7-9 and TRBJ1-1, with 7 bases that match TRBD1. V shed 2 bases and J 1 base; nucleotides not matched to a gene: 4. CDR1 and CDR2 from the germline V gene are SEHNR and FQNEAQ (reference sequence). The CDR3 is 15 residues long. In nucleotides, the CDR3 is TGTGCCAGCAGCTTACACAGGGGAGCGAACACTGAAGCTTTCTTT. Its protein product is CASSLHRGANTEAFF.

The V and J genes are TRBV6-5 and TRBJ2-7; D is perhaps TRBD1 (6 bases). Per germline, CDR1 MNHEY and CDR2 SVGAGI. The CDR3 loop spans 15 amino acids. The V end was cut by 2 bases, the J end by 0 bases, with 11 bases between. The CDR3 reads CASSYKGVGSYEQYF. DNA for the CDR3: TGTGCCAGCAGTTACAAGGGGGTAGGCTCCTACGAGCAGTACTTC.

This clone was counted a single time. The V call is TRBV10-3, the J call TRBJ2-5; no clear D gene. V lost 4 bases and J 5 bases, leaving 8 bases between the germline ends. Germline lookup yields CDR1 ENHRY and CDR2 SYGVKD. CDR3 length equals 12 residues. The DNA of the CDR3 is TGTGCCATCAGTGGGTCTGCGGAGACCCAGTACTTC. Translating it yields CAISGSAETQYF.

The CDR3 bases are TGTGCCACCTCCAGGGGGGGAAGGTCCTACGAGCAGTACTTC. Protein: CATSRGGRSYEQYF. The chain joins TRBV19 to TRBJ2-7, with D possibly called TRBD1 or TRBD2 (7 bases each). The CDR3 has 14 amino acids. Germline values: CDR1 LNHDA, CDR2 SQIVND (reference sequence). V shed 10 bases and J shed 1 base, with 17 bases lying between them.

The chain has TRBV7-2 and TRBJ2-3; 14 bases align to TRBD2. CDR1 and CDR2 (germline): SGHTA, FQGNSA. The V segment lost 5 bases and the J segment 6 bases; nucleotides outside the gene matches: 7. This CDR3 is built from 16 residues. CDR3: CASSRRLAGGPDTQYF. The DNA for the CDR3 is TGTGCCAGCAGCCGTAGACTAGCGGGAGGGCCTGATACGCAGTATTTT.

This chain uses TRBV28 with TRBJ1-2, with a weak D call TRBD1 (6 bases). The CDR3 runs 17 residues. Germline CDR1 MDHEN, CDR2 SYDVKM. Trimming removed 7 bases at V and 2 bases at J, with 23 bases between. The CDR3 is CASKARGAIGLNYGYTF. CDR3 bases: TGTGCCAGCAAAGCCCGGGGGGCGATTGGTCTGAACTATGGCTACACCTTC.

V usage is TRBV5-1 and J usage is TRBJ2-2; a possible D gene is TRBD2 (7 bases). The CDR3 extends over 16 amino acids. Germline V gene data show CDR1 as SGHRS and CDR2 as YFSETQ. Trimming removed 5 bases at V and 4 bases at J, with 18 bases between. CDR3 loop: CASSIAGASGTGELFF. As DNA, the CDR3 is TGCGCCAGCAGTATTGCGGGGGCTAGTGGCACCGGGGAGCTGTTTTTT. Together with reference TRBV5-1 and TRBJ2-2, the CDR3 gives the full variable domain: KAGVTQTPRYLIKTRGQQVTLSCSPISGHRSVSWYQQTPGQGLQFLFEYFSETQRNKGNFPGRFSGRQFSNSRSEMNVSTLELGDSALYLCASSIAGASGTGELFFGEGSRLTVL.

This chain uses TRBV20-1 with TRBJ1-1; 11 nucleotides agree with TRBD1. The CDR3 is made up of 11 amino acids. Germline V gene sequence: CDR1 DFQATT, CDR2 SNEGSKA (reference sequence). The CDR3 sequence: CRGTGGTEAFF. DNA of the CDR3: TGCAGGGGGACAGGGGGCACTGAAGCTTTCTTT.

This chain uses TRBV7-2 with TRBJ1-4, with TRBD1 as a possible D gene (5 bases). V was clipped by 0 bases and J by 8 bases, with 16 bases between them. The CDR3 runs 16 residues. Germline CDR1 reads SGHTA; CDR2 reads FQGNSA. CDR3: CASSLAQGLTQEKLFF. The CDR3 coding sequence is TGTGCCAGCAGCTTAGCGCAGGGATTGACTCAGGAAAAACTGTTTTTT. Complete variable domain (other parts from reference TRBV7-2 and TRBJ1-4): GAGVSQSPSNKVTEKGKDVELRCDPISGHTALYWYRQSLGQGLEFLIYFQGNSAPDKSGLPSDRFSAERTGGSVSTLTIQRTQQEDSAVYLCASSLAQGLTQEKLFFGSGTQLSVL.

The chain links TRBV4-1 to TRBJ2-1; 10 bases match TRBD2. Germline V gene data show CDR1 as MGHRA and CDR2 as YSYEKL. The CDR3 is made up of 17 amino acids. V lost 4 bases to trimming and J lost 2 bases; unmatched junction nucleotides: 8. In DNA form, the CDR3 reads TGCGCCAGCAGCCGATCCGCTAGCGGGAGCGCCTACAATGAGCAGTTCTTC. It translates to CASSRSASGSAYNEQFF.

This rearrangement joins TRBV5-1 to TRBJ2-1; 8 bases fit TRBD1. With V trimmed by 4 bases and J by 2 bases, 5 bases remained unmatched. The CDR3 extends over 15 amino acids. The germline gives CDR1 SGHRS, CDR2 YFSETQ. The CDR3 DNA is TGCGCCAGCAGCAACAAGGGACAGGCCTACAATGAGCAGTTCTTC. Translation gives CASSNKGQAYNEQFF. Filled out from reference TRBV5-1 and TRBJ2-1, the complete variable domain reads KAGVTQTPRYLIKTRGQQVTLSCSPISGHRSVSWYQQTPGQGLQFLFEYFSETQRNKGNFPGRFSGRQFSNSRSEMNVSTLELGDSALYLCASSNKGQAYNEQFFGPGTRLTVL.

As to this clone: This CDR3 is also generated by other DNA sequences in the sample. The V gene is TRBV29-1, the J gene TRBJ2-7; no definite D call. With 6 bases removed from V and 1 base from J, the gap between germline ends came to 4 bases. In germline, CDR1 is SQVTM, CDR2 ANQGSEA. The CDR3 loop spans 10 amino acids. CDR3 amino acids: CSVGSYEQYF. The CDR3 DNA sequence: TGCAGCGTGGGGTCCTACGAGCAGTACTTC.

This chain connects TRBV7-9 to TRBJ1-1; D gene unclear. The CDR3 is 16 residues long. CDR1 is SEHNR, CDR2 FQNEAQ, per germline (reference sequence). V lost 1 base and J lost 0, with 12 bases in between. The CDR3: CASSLGPGLMNTEAFF. CDR3 DNA: TGTGCCAGCAGCTTAGGGCCAGGCCTCATGAACACTGAAGCTTTCTTT.

This clone was detected only once. This CDR3 is CASGSDRGYTEAFF. CDR3 DNA: TGTGCCAGCGGAAGCGACAGGGGGTACACTGAAGCTTTCTTT. The genes are TRBV28 and TRBJ1-1; TRBD1 matches 9 bases. CDR3 length equals 14 residues. Germline CDR1 is MDHEN and CDR2 is SYDVKM. V trimming: 8 bases; J trimming: 3 bases; junction bases outside the gene matches: 7.

The rearrangement links TRBV5-6 to TRBJ2-6, with unresolved D. V lost 0 bases to trimming and J lost 0 bases, with 10 bases between them. Germline-derived CDR1 and CDR2 are SGHDT and YYEEEE. This CDR3 is built from 17 residues. The chain's CDR3 is CASSLGLRSSGANVLTF. In nucleotides, the CDR3 is TGTGCCAGCAGCTTGGGACTCCGGAGCTCTGGGGCCAACGTCCTGACTTTC.